This entry describes one T cell receptor (beta chain). Profiling relied on immunoSEQ multiplex PCR, and the TCRdb table lists in-frame clones only, not all of them. The sample lists 120,000 or so clones, roughly 90% occurring once. This sample stems from a study of T cell responses to AZD1222 COVID-19 vaccine. With 1 base removed from V and 7 bases from J, the gap between germline ends came to 23 bases. The CDR3 consists of 16 residues. Germline values: CDR1 GTSNPN, CDR2 SVGIG (reference sequence). The sample in question was peripheral blood, obtained on day 0 of MenACWY control vaccination. V gene TRBV30 combines with J gene TRBJ2-7; TRBD1 might be the D (6 bases). The clonotype comes from an adult in good health. The CDR3 here is CAWSEGMGQPSSEQYF. Written as DNA, the CDR3 is TGTGCCTGGAGTGAGGGGATGGGACAACCCTCGTCGGAGCAGTACTTC.